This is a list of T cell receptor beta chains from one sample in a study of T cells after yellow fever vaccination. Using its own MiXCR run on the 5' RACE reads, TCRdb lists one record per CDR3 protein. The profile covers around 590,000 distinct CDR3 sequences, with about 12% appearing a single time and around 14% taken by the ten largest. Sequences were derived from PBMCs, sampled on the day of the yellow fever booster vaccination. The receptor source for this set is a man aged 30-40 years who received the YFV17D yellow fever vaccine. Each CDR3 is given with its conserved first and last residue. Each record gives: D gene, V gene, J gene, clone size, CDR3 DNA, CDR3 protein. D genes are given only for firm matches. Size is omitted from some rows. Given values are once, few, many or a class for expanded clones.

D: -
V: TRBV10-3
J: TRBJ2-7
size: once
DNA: TGTGCCACCCAACGAGGGGGAGCGCGCTACGAGCAGTACTTC
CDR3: CATQRGGARYEQYF

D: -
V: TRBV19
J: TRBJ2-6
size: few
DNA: TGTGCCAGTAGTCCTACGAGGGTGGCTGGGGCCAACGTCCTGACTTTC
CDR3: CASSPTRVAGANVLTF

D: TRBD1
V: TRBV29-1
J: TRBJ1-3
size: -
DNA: TGCAGCGCCCGACAGGGGGACACCATATATTTT
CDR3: CSARQGDTIYF

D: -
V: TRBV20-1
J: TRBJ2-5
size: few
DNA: TGCAGTGCTAGAGATCCACAAACAGTTGGGGAGACCCAGTACTTC
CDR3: CSARDPQTVGETQYF

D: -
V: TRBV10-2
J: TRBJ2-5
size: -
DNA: TGCGCCAGCAGACTGTGGCGAGCGGAGTTTGAGACCCAGTACTTC
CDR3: CASRLWRAEFETQYF

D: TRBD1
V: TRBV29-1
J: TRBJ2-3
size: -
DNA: TGCAGCGTTGGCGTGCGGACAGGGGATACGCAGTATTTT
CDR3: CSVGVRTGDTQYF

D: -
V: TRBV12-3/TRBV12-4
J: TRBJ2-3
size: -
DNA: TGTGCCAGCAGTTCCCCCGGGGTCACGCTCCTTCCCGCAGATACGCAGTATTTT
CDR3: CASSSPGVTLLPADTQYF

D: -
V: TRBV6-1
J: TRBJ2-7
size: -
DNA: TGTGCCAGCAGTGAGGGATGGGAGAGGGGCGAGCAGTACTTC
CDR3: CASSEGWERGEQYF

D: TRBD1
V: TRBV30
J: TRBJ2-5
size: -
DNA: TGTGCCTGGAGTGGGGGACAGGGGACCGAGACCCAGTACTTC
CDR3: CAWSGGQGTETQYF

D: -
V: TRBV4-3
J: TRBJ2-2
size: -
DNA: TGCGCCAGCGCCTTGAAGGAGAACACCGGGGAGCTGTTTTTT
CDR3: CASALKENTGELFF

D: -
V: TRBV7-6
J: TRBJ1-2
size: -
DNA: TGTGCCAGCAGCTCCACGGGCCTAGGCTACACCTTC
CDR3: CASSSTGLGYTF

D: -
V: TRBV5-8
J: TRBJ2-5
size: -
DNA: TGTGCCAGCAGCGATGGGCGTAAAACAGAAGAGACCCAGTACTTC
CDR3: CASSDGRKTEETQYF

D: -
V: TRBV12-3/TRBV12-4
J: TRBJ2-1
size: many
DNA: TGTGCCAGCAGTTTGGGGACGGACTACAATGAGCAGTTCTTC
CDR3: CASSLGTDYNEQFF

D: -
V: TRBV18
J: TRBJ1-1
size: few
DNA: TGTGCCAGCTCAGAACAGGGTCCCACTGAAGCTTTCTTT
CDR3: CASSEQGPTEAFF

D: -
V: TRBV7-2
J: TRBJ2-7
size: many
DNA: TGTGCCAGCAGCATGGGACTTTCCTACGAGCAGTACTTC
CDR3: CASSMGLSYEQYF

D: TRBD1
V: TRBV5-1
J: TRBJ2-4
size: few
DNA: TGCGCCAGCAGCGGGGGACAGGGGAGAGACATTCAGTACTTC
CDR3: CASSGGQGRDIQYF

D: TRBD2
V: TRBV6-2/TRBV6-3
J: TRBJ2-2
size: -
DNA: TGTGCCGGAAAAGGTTCCCGACTAGCGGTCACCGGGGAGCTGTTTTTT
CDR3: CAGKGSRLAVTGELFF

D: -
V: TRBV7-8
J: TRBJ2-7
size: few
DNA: TGTGCCAGCAGCTTAGGAGCCCAAAGGGGGTTACGATACGAGCAGTACTTC
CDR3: CASSLGAQRGLRYEQYF

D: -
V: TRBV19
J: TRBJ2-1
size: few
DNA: TGTGCCAGTAGGGGACTCGCGCCACACACCTACAATGAGCAGTTCTTC
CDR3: CASRGLAPHTYNEQFF

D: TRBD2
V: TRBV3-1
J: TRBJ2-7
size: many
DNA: TGTGCCAGCAGCGCACTAGCGGGAGTCTCCTACGAGCAGTACTTC
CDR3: CASSALAGVSYEQYF

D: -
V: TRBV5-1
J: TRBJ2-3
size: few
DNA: TGCGCCAGCAGCTCGCCTCCCCTAAGAGATACGCAGTATTTT
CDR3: CASSSPPLRDTQYF

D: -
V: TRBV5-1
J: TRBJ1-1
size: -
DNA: TGCGCCAGCAGCTTCGAGGGCTTGAACACTGAAGCTTTCTTT
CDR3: CASSFEGLNTEAFF

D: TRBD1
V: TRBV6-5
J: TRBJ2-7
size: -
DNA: TGTGCCAGCAGGGAACAGGGGTACGAGCAGTACTTC
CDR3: CASREQGYEQYF

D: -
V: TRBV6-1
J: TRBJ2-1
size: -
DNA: TGTGCCAGCAGTCTTTTTCAGGGTAATGAGCAGTTCTTC
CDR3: CASSLFQGNEQFF

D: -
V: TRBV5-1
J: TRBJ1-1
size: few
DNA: TGCGCCAGCAGCCCCCCTGGCCCAACAGGGGAAGCTTTCTTT
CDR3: CASSPPGPTGEAFF

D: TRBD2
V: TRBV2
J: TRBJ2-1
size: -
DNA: TGTGCCACTTTGGGACTAGCGGGTAATGAGCAGTTCTTC
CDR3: CATLGLAGNEQFF

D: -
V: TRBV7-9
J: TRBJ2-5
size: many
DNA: TGTGCCAGCAGCTCCTCCGAAGAGACCCAGTACTTC
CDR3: CASSSSEETQYF

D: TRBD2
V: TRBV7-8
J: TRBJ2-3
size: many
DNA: TGTGCCAGCAGCTTAGCCCTAGCGGGCCCTAAAGGAGCAGATACGCAGTATTTT
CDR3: CASSLALAGPKGADTQYF

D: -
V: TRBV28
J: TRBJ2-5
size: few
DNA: TGTGCCAGCAACCTCCAGGGGCTTCAAGAGACCCAGTACTTC
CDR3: CASNLQGLQETQYF

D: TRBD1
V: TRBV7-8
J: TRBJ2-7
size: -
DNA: TGTGCCAGCAGCCCTCGTGCCGGGACAGGGACCTACGAGCAGTACTTC
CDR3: CASSPRAGTGTYEQYF

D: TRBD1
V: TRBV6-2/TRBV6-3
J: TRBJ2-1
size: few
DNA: TGTGCCAGCAACCCGCGAGGGACAGGGTACAATGAGCAGTTCTTC
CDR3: CASNPRGTGYNEQFF

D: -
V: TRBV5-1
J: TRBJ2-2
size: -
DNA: TGCGCCAGCCGTCTGCAGGGGCTGAACACCGGGGAGCTGTTTTTT
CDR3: CASRLQGLNTGELFF

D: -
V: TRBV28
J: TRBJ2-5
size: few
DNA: TGTGCCAGCAGTAAAACAGGCAGCCAAGAGACCCAGTACTTC
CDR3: CASSKTGSQETQYF

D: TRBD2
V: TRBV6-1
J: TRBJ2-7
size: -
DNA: TGTGCCAGCCGGGGGGGCGGGGGACTAGCGGGACCTCGGGAAGGGTGGCAGTACTTC
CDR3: CASRGGGGLAGPREGWQYF

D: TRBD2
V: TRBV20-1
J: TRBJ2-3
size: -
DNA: TGCAGTGCTAGGGCGGGAGACCGCTACACAGATACGCAGTATTTT
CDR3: CSARAGDRYTDTQYF

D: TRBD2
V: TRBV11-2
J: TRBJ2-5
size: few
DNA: TGTGCCAGCAGCCGCAATAGCGGGGCCCAAGAGACCCAGTACTTC
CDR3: CASSRNSGAQETQYF

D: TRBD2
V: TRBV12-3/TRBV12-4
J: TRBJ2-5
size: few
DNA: TGTGCCAGCAGCCGGACTAGCGAGGGAGAGACCCAGTACTTC
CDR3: CASSRTSEGETQYF